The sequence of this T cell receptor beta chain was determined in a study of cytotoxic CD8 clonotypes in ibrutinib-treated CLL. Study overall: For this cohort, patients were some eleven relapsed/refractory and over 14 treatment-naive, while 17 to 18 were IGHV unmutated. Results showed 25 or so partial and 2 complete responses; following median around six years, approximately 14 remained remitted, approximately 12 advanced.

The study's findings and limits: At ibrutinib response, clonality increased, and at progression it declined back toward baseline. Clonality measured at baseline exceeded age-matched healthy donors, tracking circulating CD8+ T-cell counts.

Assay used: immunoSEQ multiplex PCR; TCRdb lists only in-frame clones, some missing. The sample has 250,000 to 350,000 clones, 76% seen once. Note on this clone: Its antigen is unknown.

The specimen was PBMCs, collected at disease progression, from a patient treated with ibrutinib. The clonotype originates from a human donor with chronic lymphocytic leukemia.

In DNA form, the CDR3 reads TGCGCCAGCTACCGAATCGGGGGGCCGGAGACCCAGTACTTC. Protein sequence: CASYRIGGPETQYF. V gene TRBV5-1 combines with J gene TRBJ2-5; the D gene is possibly TRBD2 (7 bases). Trimming pared 7 bases from V and 5 bases from J, leaving 18 bases between. Germline V gene lookup returns CDR1 SGHRS and CDR2 YFSETQ. There are 14 residues in the CDR3.